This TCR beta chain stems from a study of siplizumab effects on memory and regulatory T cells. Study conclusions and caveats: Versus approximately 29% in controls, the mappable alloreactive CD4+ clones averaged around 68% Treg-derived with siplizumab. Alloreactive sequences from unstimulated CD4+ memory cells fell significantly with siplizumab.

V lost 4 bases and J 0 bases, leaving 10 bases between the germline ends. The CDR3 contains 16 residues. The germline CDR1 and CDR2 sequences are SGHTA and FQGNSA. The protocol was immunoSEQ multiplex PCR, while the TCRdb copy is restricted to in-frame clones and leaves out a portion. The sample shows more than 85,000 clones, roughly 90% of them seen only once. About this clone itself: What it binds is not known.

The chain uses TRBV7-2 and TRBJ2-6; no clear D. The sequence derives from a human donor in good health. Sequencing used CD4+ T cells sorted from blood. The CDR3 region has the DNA TGTGCCAGCAGCTCGGACCGGGCCTCTGGGGCCAACGTCCTGACTTTC. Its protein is CASSSDRASGANVLTF.